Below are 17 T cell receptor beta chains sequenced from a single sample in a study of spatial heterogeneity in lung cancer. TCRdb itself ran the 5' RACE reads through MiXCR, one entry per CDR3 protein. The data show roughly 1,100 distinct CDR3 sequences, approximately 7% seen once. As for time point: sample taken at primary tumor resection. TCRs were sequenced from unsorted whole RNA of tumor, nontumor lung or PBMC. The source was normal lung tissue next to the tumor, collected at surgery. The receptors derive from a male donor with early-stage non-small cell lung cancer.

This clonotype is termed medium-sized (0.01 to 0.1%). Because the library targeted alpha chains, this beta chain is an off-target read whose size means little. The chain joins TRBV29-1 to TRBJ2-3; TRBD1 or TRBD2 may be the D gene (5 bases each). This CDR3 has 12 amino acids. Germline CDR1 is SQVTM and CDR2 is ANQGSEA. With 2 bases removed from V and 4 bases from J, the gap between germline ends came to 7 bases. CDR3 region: CSVESGPDTQYF. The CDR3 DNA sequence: TGCAGCGTTGAATCGGGACCAGATACGCAGTATTTT.

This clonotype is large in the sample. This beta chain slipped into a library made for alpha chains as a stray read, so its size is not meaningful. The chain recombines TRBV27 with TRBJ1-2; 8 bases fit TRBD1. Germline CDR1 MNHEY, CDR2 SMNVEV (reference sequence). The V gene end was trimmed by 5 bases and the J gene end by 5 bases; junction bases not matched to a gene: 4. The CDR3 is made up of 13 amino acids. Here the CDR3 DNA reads TGTGCCAGCAGTCCCGGGACAGGATATGGCTACACCTTC. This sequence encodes CASSPGTGYGYTF.

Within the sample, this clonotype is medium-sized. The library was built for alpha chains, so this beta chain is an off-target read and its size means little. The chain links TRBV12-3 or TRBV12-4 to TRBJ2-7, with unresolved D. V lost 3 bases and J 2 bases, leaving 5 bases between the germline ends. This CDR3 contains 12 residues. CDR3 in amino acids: CASSFRTYEQYF. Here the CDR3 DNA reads TGTGCCAGCAGTTTCCGGACCTACGAGCAGTACTTC.

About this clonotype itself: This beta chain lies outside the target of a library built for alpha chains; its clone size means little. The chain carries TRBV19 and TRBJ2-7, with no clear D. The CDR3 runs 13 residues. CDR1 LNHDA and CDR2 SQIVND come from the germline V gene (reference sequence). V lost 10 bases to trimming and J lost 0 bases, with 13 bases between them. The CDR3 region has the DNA TGTGCCACCCGGTCAGCGAACTCCTACGAGCAGTACTTC. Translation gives CATRSANSYEQYF. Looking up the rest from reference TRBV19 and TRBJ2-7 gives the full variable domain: DGGITQSPKYLFRKEGQNVTLSCEQNLNHDAMYWYRQDPGQGLRLIYYSQIVNDFQKGDIAEGYSVSREKKESFPLTVTSAQKNPTAFYLCATRSANSYEQYFGPGTRLTVT.

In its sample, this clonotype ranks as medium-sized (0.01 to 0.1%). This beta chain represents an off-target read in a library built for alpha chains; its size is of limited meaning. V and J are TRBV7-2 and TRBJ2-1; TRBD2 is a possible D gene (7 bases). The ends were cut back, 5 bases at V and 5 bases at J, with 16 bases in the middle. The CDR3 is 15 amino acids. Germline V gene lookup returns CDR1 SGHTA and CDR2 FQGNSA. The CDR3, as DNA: TGTGCCAGCAGCCCGCAAGGGGGACTAAACAATGAGCAGTTCTTC. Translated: CASSPQGGLNNEQFF.

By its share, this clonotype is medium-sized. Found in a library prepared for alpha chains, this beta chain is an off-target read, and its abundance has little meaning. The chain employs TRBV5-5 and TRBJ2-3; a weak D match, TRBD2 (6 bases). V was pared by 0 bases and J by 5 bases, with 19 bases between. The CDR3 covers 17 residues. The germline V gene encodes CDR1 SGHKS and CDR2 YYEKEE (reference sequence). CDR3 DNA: TGTGCCAGCAGCTTGGGAGTGGGGCGGTCCGGGGGAGATACGCAGTATTTT. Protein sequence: CASSLGVGRSGGDTQYF.

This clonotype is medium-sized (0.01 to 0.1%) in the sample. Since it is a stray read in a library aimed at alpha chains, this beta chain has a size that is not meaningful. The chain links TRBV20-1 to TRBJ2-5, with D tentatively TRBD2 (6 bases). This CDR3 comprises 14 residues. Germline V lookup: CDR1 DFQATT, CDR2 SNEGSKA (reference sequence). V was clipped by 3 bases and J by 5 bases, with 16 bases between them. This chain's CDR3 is CSARGTYTRETQYF. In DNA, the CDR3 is TGCAGTGCTAGGGGGACTTATACCCGCGAGACCCAGTACTTC.

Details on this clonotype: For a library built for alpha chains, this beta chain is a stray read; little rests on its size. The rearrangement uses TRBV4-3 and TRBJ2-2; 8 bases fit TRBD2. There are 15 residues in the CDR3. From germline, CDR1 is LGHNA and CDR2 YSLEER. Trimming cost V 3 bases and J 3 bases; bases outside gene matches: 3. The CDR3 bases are TGCGCCAGCAGCCACACTAGCGGCGACACCGGGGAGCTGTTTTTT. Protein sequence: CASSHTSGDTGELFF.

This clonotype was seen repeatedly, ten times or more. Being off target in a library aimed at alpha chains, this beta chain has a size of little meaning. The CDR3 spells CSVEPWGKGPKAFF. CDR3 sequence (DNA): TGCAGCGTCGAGCCTTGGGGGAAAGGACCGAAAGCTTTCTTT. The chain is built from TRBV29-1 and TRBJ1-1; TRBD1 might be the D (5 bases). The CDR3 covers 14 residues. CDR1 and CDR2 (germline): SQVTM, ANQGSEA. Trimming removed 6 bases at V and 9 bases at J, with 23 bases between.

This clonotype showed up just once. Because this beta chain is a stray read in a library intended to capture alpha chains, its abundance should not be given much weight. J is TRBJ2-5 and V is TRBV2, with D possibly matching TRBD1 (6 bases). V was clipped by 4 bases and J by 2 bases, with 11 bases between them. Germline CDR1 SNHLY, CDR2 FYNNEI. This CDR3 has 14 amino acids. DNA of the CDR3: TGTGCCAGCAGTGGCCAGGGGCCGCAAGAGACCCAGTACTTC. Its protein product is CASSGQGPQETQYF. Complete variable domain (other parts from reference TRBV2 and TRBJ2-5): EPEVTQTPSHQVTQMGQEVILRCVPISNHLYFYWYRQILGQKVEFLVSFYNNEISEKSEIFDDQFSVERPDGSNFTLKIRSTKLEDSAMYFCASSGQGPQETQYFGPGTRLLVL.

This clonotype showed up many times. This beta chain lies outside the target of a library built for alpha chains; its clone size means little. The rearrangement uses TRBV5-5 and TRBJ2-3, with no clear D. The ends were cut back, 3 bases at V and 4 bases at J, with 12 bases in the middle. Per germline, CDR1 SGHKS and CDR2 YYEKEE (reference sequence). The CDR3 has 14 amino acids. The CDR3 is CASSWYSGSDTQYF. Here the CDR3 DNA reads TGTGCCAGCAGCTGGTACAGTGGGTCAGATACGCAGTATTTT.

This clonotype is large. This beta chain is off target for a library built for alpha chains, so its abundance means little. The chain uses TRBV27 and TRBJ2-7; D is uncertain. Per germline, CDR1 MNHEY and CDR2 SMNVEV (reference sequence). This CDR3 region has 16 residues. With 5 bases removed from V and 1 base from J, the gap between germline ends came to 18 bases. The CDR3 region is CASSLDSPVPSYEQYF. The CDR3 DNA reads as TGTGCCAGCAGTCTTGACTCACCCGTCCCTTCCTACGAGCAGTACTTC.

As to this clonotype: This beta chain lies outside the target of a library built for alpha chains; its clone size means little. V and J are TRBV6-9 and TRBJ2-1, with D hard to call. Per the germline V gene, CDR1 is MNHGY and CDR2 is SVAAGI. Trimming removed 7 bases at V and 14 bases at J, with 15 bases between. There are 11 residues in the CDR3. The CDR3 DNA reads TGTGCCAGCACCTTACCCCGGACGGAGTTCTTC. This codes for CASTLPRTEFF.

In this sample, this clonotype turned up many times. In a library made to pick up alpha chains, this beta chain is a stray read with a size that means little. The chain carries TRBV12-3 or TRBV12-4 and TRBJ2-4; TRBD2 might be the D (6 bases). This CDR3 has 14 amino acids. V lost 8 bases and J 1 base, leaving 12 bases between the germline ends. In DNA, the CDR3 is TGTGCCAGCGAGGAGGGGCCTGCCAAAAACATTCAGTACTTC. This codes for CASEEGPAKNIQYF.

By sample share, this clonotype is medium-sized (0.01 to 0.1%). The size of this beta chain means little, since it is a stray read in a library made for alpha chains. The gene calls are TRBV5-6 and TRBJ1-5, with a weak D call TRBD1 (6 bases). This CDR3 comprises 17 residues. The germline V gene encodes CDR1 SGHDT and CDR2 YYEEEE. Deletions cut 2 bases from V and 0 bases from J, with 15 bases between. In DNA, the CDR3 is TGTGCCAGCAGCTTCCGGACAGATAGTTATAGCAATCAGCCCCAGCATTTT. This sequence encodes CASSFRTDSYSNQPQHF.

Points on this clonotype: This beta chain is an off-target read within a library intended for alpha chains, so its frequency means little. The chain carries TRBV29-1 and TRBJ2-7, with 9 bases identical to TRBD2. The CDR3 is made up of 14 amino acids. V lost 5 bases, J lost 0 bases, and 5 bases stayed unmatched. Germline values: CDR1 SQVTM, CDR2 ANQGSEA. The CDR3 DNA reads TGCAGCGTTCATCTAGCGGGGTCCTCCTACGAGCAGTACTTC. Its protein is CSVHLAGSSYEQYF.

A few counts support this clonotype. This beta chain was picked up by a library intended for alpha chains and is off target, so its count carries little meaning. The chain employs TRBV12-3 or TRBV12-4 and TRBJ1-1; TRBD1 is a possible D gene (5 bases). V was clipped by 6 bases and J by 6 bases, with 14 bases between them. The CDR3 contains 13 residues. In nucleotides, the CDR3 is TGTGCCAGCAGAGATTACGGGACCCCTGAAGCTTTCTTT. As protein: CASRDYGTPEAFF.